The sequence of this T cell receptor (beta chain) was determined in a study of Ad26.COV2.S vaccination and SARS-CoV-2 variants. Study at large: Administration of Ad26.COV2.S was intramuscular, either once or twice 56 days apart. Findings of the study overall: Vaccine recipients showed a spike-specific TCR breadth that was higher than in placebo recipients.

The repertoire was sequenced with immunoSEQ multiplex PCR; TCRdb's copy has only in-frame clones and lacks some. Seen here are around 450,000 clones, roughly 87% observed once, and the top ten hold 2.5% to 3%. Treatment: roughly 19 received Ad26.COV2.S at low or high dose, single or two shots; about 5 received placebo; per-sample allocation not given. Following the first vaccine or placebo injection, samples were taken on day 63. An Ad26 vector was used to express Wuhan-strain SARS-CoV-2 spike as the vaccine. On this clone: Its specificity is unknown. The same CDR3 can be traced to other DNA sequences in this sample.

Looked up from germline, CDR1 is MDHEN and CDR2 is SYDVKM. The V end lost 3 bases, the J end lost 3 bases, and 2 bases lay between the germline ends. CDR3 size: 11 residues. J is TRBJ1-2 and V is TRBV28; D uncertain. This TCR derives from a person between 18 and 59 years old who received the Ad26.COV2.S COVID-19 vaccine or a placebo. Specimen: peripheral blood, collected in a trial of Ad26.COV2.S vaccine versus placebo. DNA for the CDR3: TGTGCCAGCAGTTTGTACTATGGCTACACCTTC. It specifies CASSLYYGYTF.